The 32 T cell receptor beta chains below come from one sample, sequenced in a study of CD8 T cells in ankylosing spondylitis listed by TCRdb under 2017. The library was produced with 5' RACE. These reads were obtained on an Illumina HiSeq 2500. Using fastp at Q25 and MiXCR, TCRdb reprocessed the public reads and kept productive beta chains. Every CDR3 protein is listed once, alongside the most common genes and DNA of its rows. The sample table holds 150,000 to 200,000 distinct CDR3 sequences, of which approximately 20% were seen once. The ten largest clones add up to 7.8% of the sample. Input material: blood, either unsorted or a sorted T cell fraction (not recorded which). All receptors come from a male donor with ankylosing spondylitis or in good health (not recorded which).

This rearrangement joins TRBV27 to TRBJ2-1; maybe TRBD1 (5 bases). Trimming took 4 bases from V and 5 from J, leaving 15 bases between them. Germline CDR1 and CDR2: MNHEY and SMNVEV (reference sequence). The CDR3 sequence is 15 residues long. The CDR3 DNA is TGTGCCAGCAGTTATGGACACGGAAAGAACAATGAGCAGTTCTTC. Translated, it gives CASSYGHGKNNEQFF.

In its sample, this clonotype was seen many times. This chain connects TRBV20-1 to TRBJ2-1; D perhaps matches TRBD2 (5 bases). The CDR3 extends over 16 amino acids. V lost 2 bases and J 0 bases, leaving 14 bases between the germline ends. Germline V gene data show CDR1 as DFQATT and CDR2 as SNEGSKA (reference sequence). CDR3 coding DNA: TGCAGTGCTAGACTACGGACTCCGCGCTCCTACAATGAGCAGTTCTTC. Translating gives CSARLRTPRSYNEQFF.

This clonotype has a count of ten or more. The chain employs TRBV12-3 or TRBV12-4 and TRBJ1-5; possibly TRBD1 for D (5 bases). Trimming stripped 3 bases from V and 2 bases from J, with 11 bases between. This CDR3 is 15 amino acids long. CDR3 in DNA: TGTGCCAGCAGTTTGGGTGAAGGGGGCAATCAGCCCCAGCATTTT. Its protein product is CASSLGEGGNQPQHF.

This clonotype was observed many times. The chain combines TRBV29-1 with TRBJ2-7; either TRBD1 or TRBD2 may fit D (7 bases each). Germline V gene data show CDR1 as SQVTM and CDR2 as ANQGSEA. This CDR3 is built from 14 residues. V lost 5 bases, J lost 3 bases, and 17 bases lay in between. CDR3 residues: CSVMGGTEYYEQYF. CDR3 nucleotides: TGCAGCGTTATGGGGGGGACAGAATACTACGAGCAGTACTTC.

The sample holds many counts of this clonotype. The V call is TRBV10-2, the J call TRBJ2-2; 7 bases agree with TRBD1. This CDR3 contains 14 residues. Germline CDR1 is WSHSY and CDR2 is SAAADI. The V and J ends lost 6 bases and 0 bases, in that order; junction bases with no gene match: 1. The CDR3 region has the DNA TGCGCCAGCAGCGGACAGGCGAACACCGGGGAGCTGTTTTTT. It yields the protein CASSGQANTGELFF.

This clonotype was counted ten times or more. The V and J genes are TRBV12-5 and TRBJ1-6; no clear D. Trimming took 1 base from V and 7 from J, leaving 14 bases between them. This CDR3 region has 16 residues. CDR1 is LGHNT, CDR2 FRNRAP, per germline. The CDR3 loop reads CASGLGNTRLNSPLHF. CDR3 bases: TGTGCTAGTGGTTTGGGTAACACAAGATTAAATTCACCCCTCCACTTT.

The chain is built from TRBV12-3 or TRBV12-4 and TRBJ2-3, with D possibly TRBD1 on 5 matching bases. V lost 10 bases and J 1 base, leaving 9 bases between the germline ends. The CDR3 runs 12 residues. The CDR3 DNA reads as TGTGCCACCAGGGTCCGCACAGATACGCAGTATTTT. Protein product: CATRVRTDTQYF.

This clonotype was seen at least ten times. The rearrangement uses TRBV24-1 and TRBJ2-1; TRBD2 matches 7 bases. Looked up from germline, CDR1 is KGHDR and CDR2 is SFDVKD. V was pared by 4 bases and J by 9 bases, with 11 bases of the junction left unmatched. This CDR3 is built from 15 residues. The CDR3 reads CATSDSSIAGLEQFF. The CDR3 nucleotides are TGTGCCACCAGTGACAGCTCGATAGCGGGTCTTGAGCAGTTCTTC.

This clonotype was counted many times. CDR3 sequence reads: CASSPPNGQGEETQYF. CDR3 in DNA: TGCGCCAGCAGCCCACCCAACGGACAGGGGGAAGAGACCCAGTACTTC. J is TRBJ2-5 and V is TRBV5-1; 10 bases align to TRBD1. Germline V gene sequence: CDR1 SGHRS, CDR2 YFSETQ. The CDR3 spans 16 residues. Unmatched junction bases numbered 9, after V lost 4 bases and J lost 3 bases.

This clonotype was counted at least ten times. This CDR3 reads CASSQATGGDFIKDEQYF. The CDR3 DNA sequence: TGTGCCAGCAGCCAAGCAACAGGGGGGGATTTTATTAAAGACGAGCAGTACTTC. The rearrangement links TRBV4-2 to TRBJ2-7, with D maybe TRBD1 (8 bases). CDR3 length: 18 residues. The ends were cut back, 1 base at V and 5 bases at J, with 24 bases in the middle. Per germline, CDR1 LGHNA and CDR2 YNFKEQ.

The V and J genes are TRBV28 and TRBJ1-3, with D unresolved. V was trimmed by 6 bases and J by 0 bases, leaving 9 bases between them. CDR1 is MDHEN and CDR2 is SYDVKM in the germline V gene. The CDR3 has 14 amino acids. The CDR3 DNA follows: TGTGCCAGCAGCCCCAGGCCCTCTGGAAACACCATATATTTT. It translates to CASSPRPSGNTIYF.

This clonotype was detected many times. J is TRBJ2-5 and V is TRBV29-1; D is uncertain. Germline V gene lookup returns CDR1 SQVTM and CDR2 ANQGSEA. V was trimmed by 0 bases and J by 3 bases, leaving 17 bases between them. The CDR3 extends over 16 amino acids. The CDR3 loop is CSVEDTAKKSKETQYF. CDR3 DNA: TGCAGCGTTGAAGATACGGCCAAGAAATCTAAAGAGACCCAGTACTTC.

Remarks on this clonotype: The junction does not match germline at one end; this may be a read error. The chain uses TRBV28 and TRBJ1-3, with D possibly matching TRBD1 (6 bases). Germline V lookup: CDR1 MDHEN, CDR2 SYDVKM. The CDR3 is 15 amino acids. CDR3 in DNA: TGTGCCAGCAGTCGTCGGGCTGGCAGGGGAACCACCATATATTTT. Its protein is CASSRRAGRGTTIYF.

This clonotype was seen more than once but under ten times. The J gene is TRBJ2-3, the V gene TRBV27; TRBD1 agrees at 9 bases. CDR1 and CDR2 (germline): MNHEY, SMNVEV (reference sequence). V lost 6 bases, J lost 4 bases, and 2 bases stayed unmatched. The CDR3 sequence is 13 residues long. This CDR3 is CASRGQGSDTQYF. The CDR3, as DNA: TGTGCCAGCAGGGGACAGGGTTCAGATACGCAGTATTTT.

This clonotype has at least ten counts. This chain uses TRBV5-1 with TRBJ2-2; D uncertain. This CDR3 is 15 amino acids long. Germline V gene data show CDR1 as SGHRS and CDR2 as YFSETQ. V dropped 7 bases and J dropped 7 bases, with 20 bases sitting between them. CDR3 in amino acids: CASSPTVGVDGELFF. The CDR3 DNA sequence: TGCGCCAGCTCCCCCACCGTCGGCGTCGACGGGGAGCTGTTTTTT.

In its sample, this clonotype was seen many times. The gene calls are TRBV20-1 and TRBJ2-2; 9 bases fit TRBD2. CDR3 length equals 17 residues. CDR1 DFQATT and CDR2 SNEGSKA come from the germline V gene (reference sequence). V gave up 2 bases and J gave up 1 base; unmatched junction bases: 8. The CDR3 DNA sequence: TGCAGTGCTAGACGCATGACTAGCGGAGGGAACACCGGGGAGCTGTTTTTT. Its translation is CSARRMTSGGNTGELFF.

The rearrangement joins TRBV12-3 or TRBV12-4 to TRBJ1-1; D is perhaps TRBD1 (5 bases). V was trimmed by 7 bases and J by 0 bases, leaving 12 bases between them. CDR3 length: 14 residues. The CDR3 protein is CASTAGPMNTEAFF. The CDR3 DNA is TGTGCCAGCACCGCGGGACCGATGAACACTGAAGCTTTCTTT.

A few counts support this clonotype. This may arise from a read error, as a much more abundant clone is one base away. The V call is TRBV27, the J call TRBJ2-7, with D unresolved. CDR1 MNHEY and CDR2 SMNVEV come from the germline V gene (reference sequence). This CDR3 region has 13 residues. V dropped 3 bases and J dropped 6 bases, with 12 bases sitting between them. CDR3 bases: TGTGCCAGCAGTTTTAACGGAGCCTGCGAGCAGTACTTC. Its translation is CASSFNGACEQYF.

The sample holds many counts of this clonotype. V usage is TRBV7-6 and J usage is TRBJ2-1; TRBD2 aligns across 9 bases. Germline assignment: CDR1 SGHVS and CDR2 FNYEAQ. V shed 2 bases and J 8 bases; nucleotides not matched to a gene: 4. CDR3 length equals 14 residues. The CDR3 DNA reads as TGTGCCAGCAGCTTAAGGGTAGCGGGAGATGAGCAGTTCTTC. It yields the protein CASSLRVAGDEQFF.

The chain is built from TRBV4-1 and TRBJ2-3; D is unclear. This CDR3 region has 15 residues. V was cut by 1 base and J by 2 bases, with 10 bases left in between. Germline values: CDR1 MGHRA, CDR2 YSYEKL. CDR3 amino acids: CASSQVSRFTDTQYF. The CDR3, as DNA: TGCGCCAGCAGCCAAGTGTCCAGATTCACAGATACGCAGTATTTT.

The gene calls are TRBV6-2 or TRBV6-3 and TRBJ2-3; 10 bases fit TRBD2. The J segment lost 4 bases and the V segment lost 6 bases, leaving 4 bases of the junction unmatched. From germline, CDR1 is MNHEY and CDR2 SVGEGT. This CDR3 has 14 residues. Written as DNA, the CDR3 is TGTGCCAGCAGAATGACTAGCGGGCCAGATACGCAGTATTTT. Translating gives CASRMTSGPDTQYF.

A remark on this clonotype: A single base separates this from a much larger clone, so it may be a read error. The chain recombines TRBV20-1 with TRBJ2-1; TRBD2 matches 10 bases. The CDR3 covers 16 residues. CDR1 and CDR2 (germline): DFQATT, SNEGSKA (reference sequence). The CDR3 nucleotides are TGCTGTGCTAGAGGATATATAAGCGGGAGGGACAATGAGCAGTTCTTC. Residues: CCARGYISGRDNEQFF.

This sequence joins TRBV10-3 and TRBJ2-7; D possibly corresponds to TRBD1 (6 bases). This CDR3 has 17 residues. V was cut by 6 bases and J by 4 bases, with 25 bases left in between. Per the germline V gene, CDR1 is ENHRY and CDR2 is SYGVKD. The chain's CDR3 is CAISEPRSGARVYEQYF. In nucleotides, the CDR3 is TGTGCCATCAGCGAACCGCGGTCAGGGGCTCGAGTGTACGAGCAGTACTTC.

This clonotype was observed at least ten times. The rearrangement joins TRBV10-3 to TRBJ2-1; possible D gene TRBD2, 6 bases. The CDR3 runs to 15 residues. Germline-derived CDR1 and CDR2 are ENHRY and SYGVKD. With 5 bases removed from V and 0 bases from J, the gap between germline ends came to 11 bases. CDR3 in DNA: TGTGCCATCAGTTTAGTAGCGGTCTCCTACAATGAGCAGTTCTTC. Its translation is CAISLVAVSYNEQFF.

This clonotype was picked up many times. The V and J genes are TRBV5-1 and TRBJ2-1; 7 nucleotides line up with TRBD1. The CDR3 extends over 14 amino acids. CDR1 and CDR2 from the germline V gene are SGHRS and YFSETQ. V trimming: 4 bases; J trimming: 8 bases; junction bases outside the gene matches: 9. The CDR3 sequence: CASSRGTASDEQFF. CDR3 DNA sequence: TGCGCCAGCAGCCGAGGGACAGCGAGCGATGAGCAGTTCTTC.

The chain combines TRBV24-1 with TRBJ2-1; 10 positions agree with TRBD2. Germline V lookup: CDR1 KGHDR, CDR2 SFDVKD. The CDR3 runs to 16 residues. The trim removed 10 bases at V and 4 bases at J, leaving 12 bases unmatched. CDR3: CATQPTSGKGYNEQFF. DNA for the CDR3: TGTGCCACTCAGCCCACTAGCGGGAAGGGGTACAATGAGCAGTTCTTC.

This clonotype was seen more than once but under ten times. This chain's CDR3 is CASSLGTGDLVSYEQYF. Here the CDR3 DNA reads TGCGCCAGCAGCTTGGGGACAGGGGATCTAGTCTCCTACGAGCAGTACTTC. The rearrangement links TRBV5-1 to TRBJ2-7; 9 bases map to TRBD1. The V gene end was trimmed by 0 bases and the J gene end by 0 bases; junction bases not matched to a gene: 7. Germline values: CDR1 SGHRS, CDR2 YFSETQ. There are 17 residues in the CDR3.

This clonotype was observed a few times. V gene TRBV29-1 combines with J gene TRBJ2-1; perhaps TRBD2 as D (5 bases). The germline V gene encodes CDR1 SQVTM and CDR2 ANQGSEA. With 4 bases removed from V and 8 bases from J, the gap between germline ends came to 15 bases. There are 13 residues in the CDR3. The CDR3 DNA is TGCAGCGTTGCCGATTTACTAGGCTATGAGCAGTTCTTC. This encodes CSVADLLGYEQFF.

The chain carries TRBV5-6 and TRBJ1-5; TRBD1 might be the D (5 bases). Germline V gives CDR1 SGHDT, CDR2 YYEEEE. This CDR3 contains 16 residues. Trimming took off 3 bases at V and 2 bases at J, with 15 bases between the two ends. CDR3 loop: CASSSARLGGNQPQHF. CDR3 coding DNA: TGTGCCAGCAGCTCGGCCCGGCTGGGGGGCAATCAGCCCCAGCATTTT.

Only a few counts were recorded for this clonotype. The rearrangement uses TRBV12-3 or TRBV12-4 and TRBJ2-5, with a weak D call TRBD2 (6 bases). This CDR3 is built from 12 residues. With 3 bases removed from V and 6 bases from J, the gap between germline ends came to 8 bases. Here the CDR3 DNA reads TGTGCCAGCAGTTTCGGGGGTCAGACCCAGTACTTC. Translation gives CASSFGGQTQYF.

This clonotype was recorded many times. The V and J genes are TRBV20-1 and TRBJ1-4; D is unclear. Germline V gives CDR1 DFQATT, CDR2 SNEGSKA (reference sequence). V dropped 3 bases and J dropped 5 bases, with 7 bases sitting between them. The CDR3 length is 12 residues. CDR3 amino acids: CSASGENEKLFF. The CDR3 nucleotides read TGCAGTGCTAGTGGGGAGAATGAAAAACTGTTTTTT.

This clonotype was seen many times. This chain joins TRBV2 and TRBJ2-7, with 9 bases fitting TRBD2. The germline V gene has CDR1 SNHLY and CDR2 FYNNEI. This CDR3 is 14 amino acids long. J lost 0 bases, V lost 10 bases, and 7 bases had no gene match. Here the CDR3 reads CATNSGSLSYEQYF. The CDR3 nucleotides are TGTGCCACCAATAGCGGGAGCCTCTCCTACGAGCAGTACTTC.